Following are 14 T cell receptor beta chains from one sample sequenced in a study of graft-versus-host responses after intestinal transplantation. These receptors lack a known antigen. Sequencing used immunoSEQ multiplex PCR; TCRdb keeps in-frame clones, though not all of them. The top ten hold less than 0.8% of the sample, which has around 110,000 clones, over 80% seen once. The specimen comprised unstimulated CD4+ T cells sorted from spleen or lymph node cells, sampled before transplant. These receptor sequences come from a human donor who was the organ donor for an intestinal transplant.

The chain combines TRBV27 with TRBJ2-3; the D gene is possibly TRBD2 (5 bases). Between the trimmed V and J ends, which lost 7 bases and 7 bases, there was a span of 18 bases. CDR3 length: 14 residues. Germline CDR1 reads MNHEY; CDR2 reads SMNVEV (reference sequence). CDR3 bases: TGTGCCAGCACCCCGGGTTCCACGGGGAATACGCAGTATTTT. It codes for CASTPGSTGNTQYF.

The CDR3 nucleotides are TGTGCCAGCAGCGAACCGAACACTGAAGCTTTCTTT. This codes for CASSEPNTEAFF. V usage is TRBV5-4 and J usage is TRBJ1-1; no firm D call. In germline, CDR1 is SGHNT, CDR2 YYREEE (reference sequence). The V gene lost 4 bases and the J gene lost 1 base, with 5 bases spanning the gap. This CDR3 is 12 amino acids long.

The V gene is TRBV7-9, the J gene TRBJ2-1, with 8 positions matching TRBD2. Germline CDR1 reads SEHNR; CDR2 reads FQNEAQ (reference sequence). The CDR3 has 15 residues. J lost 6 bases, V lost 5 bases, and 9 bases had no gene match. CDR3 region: CASSPSGSSVNEQFF. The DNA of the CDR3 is TGTGCCAGCAGCCCAAGCGGGAGCTCGGTCAATGAGCAGTTCTTC.

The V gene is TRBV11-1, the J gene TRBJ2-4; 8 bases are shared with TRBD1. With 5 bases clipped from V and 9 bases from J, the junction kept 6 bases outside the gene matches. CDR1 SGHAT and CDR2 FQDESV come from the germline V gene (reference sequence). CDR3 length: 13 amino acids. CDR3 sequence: CASSQDRARIQYF. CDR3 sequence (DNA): TGTGCCAGCAGCCAGGACAGGGCTCGCATTCAGTACTTC.

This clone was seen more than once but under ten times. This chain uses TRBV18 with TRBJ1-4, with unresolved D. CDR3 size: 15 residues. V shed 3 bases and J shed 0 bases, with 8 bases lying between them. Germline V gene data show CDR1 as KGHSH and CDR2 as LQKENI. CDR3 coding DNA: TGTGCCAGCTCACCTAGGATGTCAACTAATGAAAAACTGTTTTTT. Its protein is CASSPRMSTNEKLFF.

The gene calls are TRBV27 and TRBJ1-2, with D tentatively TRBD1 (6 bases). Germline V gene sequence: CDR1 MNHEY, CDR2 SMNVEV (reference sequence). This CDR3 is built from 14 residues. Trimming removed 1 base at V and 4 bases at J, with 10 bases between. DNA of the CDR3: TGTGCCAGCAGTTTATACGGGACACCCTATGGCTACACCTTC. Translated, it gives CASSLYGTPYGYTF.

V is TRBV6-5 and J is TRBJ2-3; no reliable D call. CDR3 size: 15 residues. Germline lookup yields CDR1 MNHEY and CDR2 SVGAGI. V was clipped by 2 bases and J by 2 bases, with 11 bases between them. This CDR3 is CASSYIGSPTDTQYF. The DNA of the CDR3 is TGTGCCAGCAGTTACATAGGGTCCCCCACAGATACGCAGTATTTT.

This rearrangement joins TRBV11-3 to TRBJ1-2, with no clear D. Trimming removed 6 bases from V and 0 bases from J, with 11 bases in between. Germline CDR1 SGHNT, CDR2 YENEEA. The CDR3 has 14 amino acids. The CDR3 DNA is TGTGCCAGCAGTCCAGGACCTGCTAACTATGGCTACACCTTC. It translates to CASSPGPANYGYTF. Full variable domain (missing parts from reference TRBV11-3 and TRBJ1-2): EAGVVQSPRYKIIEKKQPVAFWCNPISGHNTLYWYLQNLGQGPELLIRYENEEAVDDSQLPKDRFSAERLKGVDSTLKIQPAELGDSAVYLCASSPGPANYGYTFGSGTRLTVV.

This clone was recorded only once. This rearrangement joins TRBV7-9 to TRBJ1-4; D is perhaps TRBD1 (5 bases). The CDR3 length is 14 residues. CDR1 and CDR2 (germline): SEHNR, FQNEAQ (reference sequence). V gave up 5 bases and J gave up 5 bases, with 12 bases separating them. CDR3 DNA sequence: TGTGCCAGCAGCCCCCGACGGGGCAATGAAAAACTGTTTTTT. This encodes CASSPRRGNEKLFF.

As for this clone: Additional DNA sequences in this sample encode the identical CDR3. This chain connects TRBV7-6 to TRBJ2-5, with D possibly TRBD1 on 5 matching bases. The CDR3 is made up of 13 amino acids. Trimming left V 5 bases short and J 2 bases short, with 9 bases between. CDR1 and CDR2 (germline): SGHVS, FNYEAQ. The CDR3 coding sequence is TGTGCCAGCAGCCGCGGACATCAAGAGACCCAGTACTTC. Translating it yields CASSRGHQETQYF.

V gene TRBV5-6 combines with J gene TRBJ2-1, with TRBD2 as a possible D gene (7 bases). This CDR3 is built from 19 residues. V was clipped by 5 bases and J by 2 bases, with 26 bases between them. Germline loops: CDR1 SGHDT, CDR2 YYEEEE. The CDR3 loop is CASRILGYGGPLTYNEQFF. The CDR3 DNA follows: TGTGCCAGCAGAATACTGGGTTACGGGGGGCCGCTTACCTACAATGAGCAGTTCTTC. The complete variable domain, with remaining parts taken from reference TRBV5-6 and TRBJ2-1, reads DAGVTQSPTHLIKTRGQQVTLRCSPKSGHDTVSWYQQALGQGPQFIFQYYEEEERQRGNFPDRFSGHQFPNYSSELNVNALLLGDSALYLCASRILGYGGPLTYNEQFFGPGTRLTVL.

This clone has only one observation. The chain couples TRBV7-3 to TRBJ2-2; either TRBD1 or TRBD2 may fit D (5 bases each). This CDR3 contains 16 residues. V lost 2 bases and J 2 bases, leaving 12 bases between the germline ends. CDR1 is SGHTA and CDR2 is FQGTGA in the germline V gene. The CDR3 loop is CASSLGGTENTGELFF. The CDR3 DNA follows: TGTGCCAGCAGCTTAGGTGGGACGGAAAACACCGGGGAGCTGTTTTTT.

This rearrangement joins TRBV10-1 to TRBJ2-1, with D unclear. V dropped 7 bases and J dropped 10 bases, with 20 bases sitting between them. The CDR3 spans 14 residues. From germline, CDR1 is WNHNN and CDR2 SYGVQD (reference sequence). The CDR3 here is CASISSSPNGEQFF. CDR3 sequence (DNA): TGCGCCAGCATAAGTTCAAGCCCGAACGGGGAGCAGTTCTTC.

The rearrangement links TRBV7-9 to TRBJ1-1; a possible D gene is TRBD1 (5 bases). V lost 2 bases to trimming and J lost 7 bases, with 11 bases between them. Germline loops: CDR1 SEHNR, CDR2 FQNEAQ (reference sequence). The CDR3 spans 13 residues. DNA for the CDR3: TGTGCCAGCAGCTTATCCTGGGGGGGTGAAGCTTTCTTT. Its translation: CASSLSWGGEAFF.